These 31 T cell receptor beta chains were sequenced from one sample in a study of long-term antiretroviral therapy in people with HIV. The immunoSEQ assay was v3.0, run at survey level. Using immunoSEQ multiplex PCR, the repertoire was profiled, and TCRdb retains in-frame clones only, with some absent. The profile shows approximately 47,000 clones, approximately 79% of them singletons. The input for sequencing was unsorted PBMCs, taken 0.8 years after starting antiretroviral therapy. All receptors derive from a young woman with HIV.

The chain carries TRBV15 and TRBJ2-2; TRBD2 aligns across 8 bases. The junction had 7 bases not matched to a gene; V was cut back by 1 base and J by 6 bases. The CDR3 consists of 16 residues. CDR1 and CDR2 from the germline V gene are LNHNV and YYDKDF (reference sequence). The CDR3 region has the DNA TGTGCCACCAGCAGAGTGCGGGGGGCCGAAGCCGGGGAGCTGTTTTTT. Amino acids: CATSRVRGAEAGELFF.

The chain has TRBV5-8 and TRBJ1-5; 7 bases are shared with TRBD1. The CDR3 has 16 amino acids. The J segment lost 1 base and the V segment lost 1 base, leaving 5 bases of the junction unmatched. CDR1 and CDR2 (germline): SGHTS, YDEGEE. CDR3 loop: CASSLSWGQSNQPQHF. The CDR3 DNA is TGTGCCAGCAGCTTGTCTTGGGGACAGAGCAATCAGCCCCAGCATTTT. The full variable domain, with the rest looked up from reference TRBV5-8 and TRBJ1-5, is EAGVTQSPTHLIKTRGQQATLRCSPISGHTSVYWYQQALGLGLQFLLWYDEGEERNRGNFPPRFSGRQFPNYSSELNVNALELEDSALYLCASSLSWGQSNQPQHFGDGTRLSIL.

The chain couples TRBV4-1 to TRBJ2-1; D is unresolved. This CDR3 has 16 amino acids. The germline gives CDR1 MGHRA, CDR2 YSYEKL. V lost 4 bases and J lost 1, with 14 bases in between. The CDR3 DNA is TGCGCCAGCAGCCCCCTGCTGCGCGCATCCTACAATGAGCAGTTCTTC. Translation gives CASSPLLRASYNEQFF.

V gene TRBV27 combines with J gene TRBJ1-4, with D maybe TRBD1 (6 bases). This CDR3 is 15 amino acids long. Per the germline V gene, CDR1 is MNHEY and CDR2 is SMNVEV (reference sequence). The V end was cut by 1 base, the J end by 6 bases, with 12 bases between. CDR3 residues: CASSLLSRGDEKLFF. CDR3 coding DNA: TGTGCCAGCAGTTTATTATCCAGGGGCGATGAAAAACTGTTTTTT. The full variable domain, in which reference TRBV27 and TRBJ1-4 provide the parts outside the CDR3, is EAQVTQNPRYLITVTGKKLTVTCSQNMNHEYMSWYRQDPGLGLRQIYYSMNVEVTDKGDVPEGYKVSRKEKRNFPLILESPSPNQTSLYFCASSLLSRGDEKLFFGSGTQLSVL.

The chain combines TRBV7-9 with TRBJ2-6; D gene uncertain. The V gene's germline CDR1 is SEHNR and CDR2 FQNEAQ (reference sequence). The CDR3 is made up of 18 amino acids. V was trimmed by 4 bases and J by 2 bases, leaving 18 bases between them. CDR3 DNA sequence: TGTGCCAGCAGCTACCTTTGGCAGGCTGGAGCTGGGGCCAACGTCCTGACTTTC. Encoded protein: CASSYLWQAGAGANVLTF.

The chain is built from TRBV4-3 and TRBJ2-3, with TRBD1 as a possible D gene (5 bases). Trimming took 0 bases from V and 2 from J, leaving 15 bases between them. The length of the CDR3 is 17 residues. The germline V gene has CDR1 LGHNA and CDR2 YSLEER. This chain's CDR3 is CASSQDLGQSFTDTQYF. For the CDR3, the DNA is TGCGCCAGCAGCCAAGATCTCGGACAATCGTTCACAGATACGCAGTATTTT.

The chain has TRBV7-2 and TRBJ1-1; D not resolved. Trimming removed 1 base from V and 0 bases from J, with 9 bases in between. Germline assignment: CDR1 SGHTA and CDR2 FQGNSA. The CDR3 is made up of 15 amino acids. CDR3 sequence (DNA): TGTGCCAGCAGCTTAGGAGCCGGACTGAACACTGAAGCTTTCTTT. This encodes CASSLGAGLNTEAFF.

V usage is TRBV7-3 and J usage is TRBJ2-7; the match to TRBD2 covers 7 bases. Germline CDR1 SGHTA, CDR2 FQGTGA. This CDR3 region has 16 residues. V lost 1 base to trimming and J lost 7 bases; unmatched junction nucleotides: 13. The DNA of the CDR3 is TGTGCCAGCAGCTTAAATGGCGGAGCCGCCGGGGGGGAGCAGTACTTC. Protein product: CASSLNGGAAGGEQYF.

This clone was recorded a few times. The junction and the germline gene differ at one end; a read error may be behind it. V is TRBV7-9 and J is TRBJ1-1; TRBD1 is a possible D gene (6 bases). CDR3 length equals 13 residues. CDR1 and CDR2 (germline): SEHNR, FQNEAQ (reference sequence). The CDR3 sequence: CASSLAGTSAPKF. The CDR3 DNA sequence: TGTGCCAGCAGCTTAGCCGGGACATCTGCCCCAAAATTT.

The CDR3 is CASSTEGSGETQYF. CDR3 DNA sequence: TGTGCCAGCTCAACTGAAGGGTCAGGGGAGACCCAGTACTTC. The chain links TRBV27 to TRBJ2-5; a possible D gene is TRBD1 (5 bases). The CDR3 contains 14 residues. The germline V gene has CDR1 MNHEY and CDR2 SMNVEV (reference sequence). Between the trimmed V and J ends, which lost 8 bases and 5 bases, there was a span of 18 bases.

The rearrangement uses TRBV18 and TRBJ1-5; perhaps TRBD1 as D (6 bases). Looked up from germline, CDR1 is KGHSH and CDR2 is LQKENI. Trimming removed 4 bases from V and 3 bases from J, with 13 bases in between. The CDR3 is 15 residues long. The CDR3 sequence is CASSLSDSFNQPQHF. CDR3 nucleotides: TGTGCCAGCTCACTTTCGGACAGCTTCAATCAGCCCCAGCATTTT.

The chain joins TRBV6-5 to TRBJ2-7, with 7 nucleotides matching TRBD2. CDR1 is MNHEY and CDR2 is SVGAGI in the germline V gene. Trimming took 6 bases from V and 0 from J; bases not matched to a gene: 8. The CDR3 extends over 15 amino acids. The CDR3, as DNA: TGTGCCAGCAGCCCTAGCGGTCATTACTCCTACGAGCAGTACTTC. This translates into CASSPSGHYSYEQYF.

The chain links TRBV21-1 to TRBJ1-1; the table's TRBD1 call for D was not verified on the DNA. TRBV21-1 is assigned pseudogene status. The CDR3 runs to 16 residues. CDR3 coding DNA: TGTGCCACCCCGGGACAGCCCTCTACCCGAGACACTGAAGCTTTCTTT. Its protein product is CATPGQPSTRDTEAFF.

This chain connects TRBV28 to TRBJ2-7; 9 bases match TRBD1. Germline values: CDR1 MDHEN, CDR2 SYDVKM. There are 14 residues in the CDR3. Unmatched junction bases numbered 6, after V lost 5 bases and J lost 4 bases. CDR3 DNA: TGTGCCAGCAGTAAACCGGGACAGGGTTACGAGCAGTACTTC. It codes for CASSKPGQGYEQYF.

This clone was counted only a few times. The chain recombines TRBV14 with TRBJ2-5; no firm D call. Trimming cost V 0 bases and J 1 base, with 6 bases left between them. CDR1 and CDR2 (germline): SGHDN, FVKESK. The CDR3 is 14 amino acids. Written as DNA, the CDR3 is TGTGCCAGCAGCCAAGATCCGGGCCAAGAGACCCAGTACTTC. Translation: CASSQDPGQETQYF.

This rearrangement joins TRBV9 to TRBJ2-1; D is undetermined. V was clipped by 3 bases and J by 8 bases, with 6 bases between them. Germline V gene lookup returns CDR1 SGDLS and CDR2 YYNGEE. This CDR3 spans 11 amino acids. This chain's CDR3 is CASSALDEQFF. In DNA, the CDR3 is TGTGCCAGCAGCGCCCTAGATGAGCAGTTCTTC.

The chain employs TRBV6-1 and TRBJ2-7, with D perhaps TRBD1 or TRBD2 (5 bases each). V was trimmed by 8 bases and J by 2 bases, leaving 16 bases between them. The CDR3 length is 14 residues. CDR1 is MNHNS, CDR2 SASEGT, per germline. Here the CDR3 DNA reads TGTGCCAGCGGGGGTTCGGCGAGGACCTACGAGCAGTACTTC. Protein: CASGGSARTYEQYF.

The genes are TRBV4-3 and TRBJ2-1; 9 bases are shared with TRBD2. This CDR3 has 17 residues. Germline CDR1 and CDR2: LGHNA and YSLEER. V trimming: 2 bases; J trimming: 3 bases; junction bases outside the gene matches: 8. CDR3 bases: TGCGCCAGCAGCCAAAGGGTAGCGGGAGAATACTACAATGAGCAGTTCTTC. Protein product: CASSQRVAGEYYNEQFF.

This clone was seen only once. The J gene is TRBJ2-7, the V gene TRBV11-3; the D call may be TRBD1 or TRBD2 (5 bases each). Trimming cost V 3 bases and J 5 bases, with 8 bases left between them. CDR3 length: 12 amino acids. From germline, CDR1 is SGHNT and CDR2 YENEEA. The DNA for the CDR3 is TGTGCCAGCAGCTTCGGGACCCACGAGCAGTACTTC. Its translation is CASSFGTHEQYF.

This chain joins TRBV4-2 and TRBJ1-6; perhaps TRBD1 as D (5 bases). Germline V gene data show CDR1 as LGHNA and CDR2 as YNFKEQ. The CDR3 covers 15 residues. The ends were cut back, 3 bases at V and 7 bases at J, with 13 bases in the middle. The CDR3 here is CASSHTGDLNSPLHF. The CDR3 nucleotides are TGTGCCAGCAGCCATACTGGGGACCTAAATTCACCCCTCCACTTT.

V and J are TRBV7-2 and TRBJ2-3; D is uncertain. There are 12 residues in the CDR3. In germline, CDR1 is SGHTA, CDR2 FQGNSA. Deletions cut 1 base from V and 8 bases from J, with 7 bases between. CDR3 region: CASSLEMGTQYF. The CDR3 DNA is TGTGCCAGCAGCTTAGAGATGGGTACGCAGTATTTT.

This chain links TRBV19 with TRBJ2-7, with D maybe TRBD1 (8 bases). V lost 2 bases and J lost 2, with 13 bases in between. The CDR3 runs 15 residues. Germline CDR1 is LNHDA and CDR2 is SQIVND (reference sequence). Here the CDR3 reads CASSISTGGAYEQYF. The CDR3, as DNA: TGTGCCAGTAGTATAAGTACAGGGGGGGCCTACGAGCAGTACTTC. Using reference TRBV19 and TRBJ2-7 for the parts outside the CDR3, the full variable domain is DGGITQSPKYLFRKEGQNVTLSCEQNLNHDAMYWYRQDPGQGLRLIYYSQIVNDFQKGDIAEGYSVSREKKESFPLTVTSAQKNPTAFYLCASSISTGGAYEQYFGPGTRLTVT.

The chain uses TRBV7-9 and TRBJ2-4, with D perhaps TRBD1 (6 bases). Deletions cut 4 bases from V and 0 bases from J, with 13 bases between. This CDR3 comprises 16 residues. Germline V gene lookup returns CDR1 SEHNR and CDR2 FQNEAQ (reference sequence). Written as DNA, the CDR3 is TGTGCCAGCAGCTCCCTCCAGGGGATAGCCAAAAACATTCAGTACTTC. This codes for CASSSLQGIAKNIQYF.

The J gene is TRBJ2-2, the V gene TRBV5-1; 11 bases agree with TRBD1. V shed 4 bases, J shed 6 bases, and the junction held 5 bases outside the gene matches. The CDR3 spans 15 residues. Germline loops: CDR1 SGHRS, CDR2 YFSETQ. Written as DNA, the CDR3 is TGCGCCAGCAGCGGCGGACAGGGGGCCGCCGGGGAGCTGTTTTTT. This gives the protein CASSGGQGAAGELFF.

The chain couples TRBV6-1 to TRBJ2-1; D not resolved. The CDR3 spans 14 residues. Per germline, CDR1 MNHNS and CDR2 SASEGT. V lost 0 bases, J lost 7 bases, and 10 bases lay in between. The CDR3 nucleotides are TGTGCCAGCAGTGAAGCCGCTAGTAGGAATGAGCAGTTCTTC. Translated, it gives CASSEAASRNEQFF.

This clone was found a few times. The chain couples TRBV6-6 to TRBJ2-7; D is undetermined. Trimming shortened V by 6 bases and J by 2 bases, and 14 bases separated the two germline ends. The germline V gene has CDR1 MNHNY and CDR2 SVGAGI (reference sequence). The CDR3 is made up of 14 amino acids. CDR3 protein: CASSLAGSPYEQYF. Here the CDR3 DNA reads TGTGCCAGCAGCCTGGCTGGATCTCCCTACGAGCAGTACTTC.

This sequence joins TRBV7-2 and TRBJ1-5; D not certain. The germline gives CDR1 SGHTA, CDR2 FQGNSA. The V end lost 2 bases, the J end lost 7 bases, and 12 bases lay between the germline ends. The CDR3 runs to 14 residues. The CDR3 loop is CASSLKGSGQPQHF. The CDR3 bases are TGTGCCAGCAGCTTAAAGGGCTCTGGCCAGCCCCAGCATTTT.

The chain couples TRBV5-4 to TRBJ2-7, with TRBD2 identical over 10 bases. The CDR3 totals 16 residues. Germline trimming cut 2 bases from V and 6 bases from J; bases unmatched to any gene: 11. In germline, CDR1 is SGHNT, CDR2 YYREEE (reference sequence). CDR3 sequence reads: CASSFGLAGDRLEQYF. In DNA form, the CDR3 reads TGTGCCAGCAGCTTTGGGCTAGCGGGAGATCGGCTCGAGCAGTACTTC.

The chain uses TRBV4-2 and TRBJ2-2; D may be TRBD2 (7 bases). The CDR3 has 15 residues. The ends were cut back, 6 bases at V and 9 bases at J, with 20 bases in the middle. Germline CDR1 and CDR2: LGHNA and YNFKEQ. The CDR3 DNA follows: TGTGCCAGCAGGGAGAAGGGGGAGGGGGTTCGGGAGCTGTTTTTT. It codes for CASREKGEGVRELFF.

This rearrangement joins TRBV29-1 to TRBJ1-3, with 9 bases lining up with TRBD1. J lost 4 bases, V lost 7 bases, and 8 bases had no gene match. CDR3 length: 14 residues. CDR1 and CDR2 from the germline V gene are SQVTM and ANQGSEA. CDR3 sequence (DNA): TGCAGCGCCTCTCGGACAGGGGAAGGAAACACCATATATTTT. Amino acid sequence: CSASRTGEGNTIYF. The entire variable domain, with the rest obtained from reference TRBV29-1 and TRBJ1-3, is as follows: SAVISQKPSRDICQRGTSLTIQCQVDSQVTMMFWYRQQPGQSLTLIATANQGSEATYESGFVIDKFPISRPNLTFSTLTVSNMSPEDSSIYLCSASRTGEGNTIYFGEGSWLTVV.

The rearrangement joins TRBV27 to TRBJ1-5; 7 nucleotides line up with TRBD1. Germline trimming cut 6 bases from V and 5 bases from J; bases unmatched to any gene: 7. Germline CDR1 is MNHEY and CDR2 is SMNVEV (reference sequence). This CDR3 comprises 14 residues. The CDR3 loop is CASSPGQTYQPQHF. The CDR3 nucleotides read TGTGCCAGCAGCCCGGGACAGACCTATCAGCCCCAGCATTTT.